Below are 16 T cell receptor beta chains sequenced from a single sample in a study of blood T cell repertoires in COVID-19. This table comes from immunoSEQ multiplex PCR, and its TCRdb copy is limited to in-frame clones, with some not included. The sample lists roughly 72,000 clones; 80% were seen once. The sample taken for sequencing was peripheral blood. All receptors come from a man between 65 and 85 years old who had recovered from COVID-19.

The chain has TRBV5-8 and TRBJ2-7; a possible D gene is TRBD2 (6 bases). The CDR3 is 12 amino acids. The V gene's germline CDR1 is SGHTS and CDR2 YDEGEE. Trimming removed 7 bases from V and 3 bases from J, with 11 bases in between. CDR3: CASSEGYYEQYF. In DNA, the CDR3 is TGTGCCAGCTCGGAGGGATACTACGAGCAGTACTTC.

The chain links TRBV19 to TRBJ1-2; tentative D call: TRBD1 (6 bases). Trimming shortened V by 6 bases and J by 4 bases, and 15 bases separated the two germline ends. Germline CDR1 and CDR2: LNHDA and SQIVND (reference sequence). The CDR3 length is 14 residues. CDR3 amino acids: CASREQGFAYGYTF. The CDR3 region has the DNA TGTGCCAGTAGGGAACAGGGCTTCGCCTATGGCTACACCTTC.

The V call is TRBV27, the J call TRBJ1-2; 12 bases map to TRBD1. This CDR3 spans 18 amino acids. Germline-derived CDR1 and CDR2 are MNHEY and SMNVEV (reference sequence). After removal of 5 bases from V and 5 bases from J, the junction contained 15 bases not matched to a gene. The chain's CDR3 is CASSPRAGTGGWFYGYTF. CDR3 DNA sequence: TGTGCCAGCAGTCCCAGGGCCGGGACAGGGGGCTGGTTTTATGGCTACACCTTC.

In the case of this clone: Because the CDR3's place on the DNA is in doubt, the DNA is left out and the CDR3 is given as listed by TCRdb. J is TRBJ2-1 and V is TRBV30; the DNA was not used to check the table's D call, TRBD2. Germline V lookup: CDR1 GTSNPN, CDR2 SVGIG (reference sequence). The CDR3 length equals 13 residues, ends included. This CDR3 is CAWAVGSGRAMLF.

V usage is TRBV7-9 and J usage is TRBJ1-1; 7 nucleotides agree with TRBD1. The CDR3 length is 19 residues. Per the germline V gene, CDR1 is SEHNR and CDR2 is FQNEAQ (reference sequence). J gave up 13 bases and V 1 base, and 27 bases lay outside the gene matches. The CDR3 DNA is TGTGCCAGCAGCTTAGATAGAGGGGGCGCCCCGGGTGATGGACATCAGGATTTCTTT. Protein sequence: CASSLDRGGAPGDGHQDFF.

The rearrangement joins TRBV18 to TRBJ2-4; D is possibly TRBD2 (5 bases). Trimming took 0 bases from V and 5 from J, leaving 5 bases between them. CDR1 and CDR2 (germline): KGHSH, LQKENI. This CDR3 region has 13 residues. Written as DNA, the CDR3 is TGTGCCAGCTCACCACCGGGAGAAAACATTCAGTACTTC. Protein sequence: CASSPPGENIQYF.

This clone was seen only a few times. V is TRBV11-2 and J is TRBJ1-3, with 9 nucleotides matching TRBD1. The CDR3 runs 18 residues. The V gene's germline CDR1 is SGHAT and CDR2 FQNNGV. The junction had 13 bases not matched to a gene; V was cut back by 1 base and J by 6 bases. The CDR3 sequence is CASSLGLPGQGVKNTIYF. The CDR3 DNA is TGTGCCAGCAGCTTAGGACTTCCGGGACAGGGAGTAAAAAACACCATATATTTT.

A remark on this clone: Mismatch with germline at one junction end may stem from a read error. The CDR3 spells CASSLTNGGATLF. CDR3 nucleotide sequence: TGTGCCAGCAGTTTAACCAATGGGGGGGCGACCCTCTTC. The chain couples TRBV28 to TRBJ1-2; D might be TRBD1 (6 bases). CDR1 and CDR2 (germline): MDHEN, SYDVKM. This CDR3 spans 13 amino acids.

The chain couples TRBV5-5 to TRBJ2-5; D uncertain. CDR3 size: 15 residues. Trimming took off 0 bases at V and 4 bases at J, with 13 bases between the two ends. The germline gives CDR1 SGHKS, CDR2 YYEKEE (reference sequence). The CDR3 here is CASSLVNSYIETQYF. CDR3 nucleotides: TGTGCCAGCAGCTTGGTTAACTCCTATATAGAGACCCAGTACTTC.

Written as DNA, the CDR3 is TGTGCCAGCAGTCGCAGTGGAAACACCATATATTTT. This translates into CASSRSGNTIYF. This chain connects TRBV6-5 to TRBJ1-3; D uncertain. CDR1 MNHEY and CDR2 SVGAGI come from the germline V gene. The CDR3 loop spans 12 amino acids. V lost 5 bases and J lost 3, with 5 bases in between.

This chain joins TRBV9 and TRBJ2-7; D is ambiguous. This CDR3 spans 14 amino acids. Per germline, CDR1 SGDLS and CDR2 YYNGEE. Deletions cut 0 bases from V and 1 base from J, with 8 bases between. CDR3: CASSVGELSYEQYF. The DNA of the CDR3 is TGTGCCAGCAGCGTAGGCGAACTTTCCTACGAGCAGTACTTC.

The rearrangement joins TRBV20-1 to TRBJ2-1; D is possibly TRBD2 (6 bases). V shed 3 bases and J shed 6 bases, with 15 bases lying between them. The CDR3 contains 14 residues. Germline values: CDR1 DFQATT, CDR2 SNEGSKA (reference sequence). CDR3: CSASKRNGGNEQFF. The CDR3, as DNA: TGCAGTGCTAGTAAGCGGAACGGGGGCAATGAGCAGTTCTTC.

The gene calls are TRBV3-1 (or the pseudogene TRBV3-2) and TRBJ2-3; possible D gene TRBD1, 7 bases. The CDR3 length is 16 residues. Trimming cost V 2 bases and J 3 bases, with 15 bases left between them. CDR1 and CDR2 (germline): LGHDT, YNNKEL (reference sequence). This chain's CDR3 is CASSQRARGVTDTQYF. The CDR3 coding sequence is TGTGCCAGCAGCCAAAGGGCCAGGGGGGTTACAGATACGCAGTATTTT.

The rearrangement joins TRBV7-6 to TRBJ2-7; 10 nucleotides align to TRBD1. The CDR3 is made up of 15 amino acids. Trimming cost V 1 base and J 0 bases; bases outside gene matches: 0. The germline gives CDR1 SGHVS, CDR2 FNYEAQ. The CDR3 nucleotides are TGTGCCAGCAGCTTAGGGACAGGGGGCTCCTACGAGCAGTACTTC. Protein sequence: CASSLGTGGSYEQYF. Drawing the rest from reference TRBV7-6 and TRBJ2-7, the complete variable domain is GAGVSQSPRYKVTKRGQDVALRCDPISGHVSLYWYRQALGQGPEFLTYFNYEAQQDKSGLPNDRFSAERPEGSISTLTIQRTEQRDSAMYRCASSLGTGGSYEQYFGPGTRLTVT.

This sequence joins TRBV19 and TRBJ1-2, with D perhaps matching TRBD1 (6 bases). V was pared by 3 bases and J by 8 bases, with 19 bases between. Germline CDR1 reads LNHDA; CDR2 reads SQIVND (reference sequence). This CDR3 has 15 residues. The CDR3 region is CASSIRLWGREGYTF. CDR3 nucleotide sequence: TGTGCCAGTAGTATCCGGTTGTGGGGGCGCGAGGGCTACACCTTC.

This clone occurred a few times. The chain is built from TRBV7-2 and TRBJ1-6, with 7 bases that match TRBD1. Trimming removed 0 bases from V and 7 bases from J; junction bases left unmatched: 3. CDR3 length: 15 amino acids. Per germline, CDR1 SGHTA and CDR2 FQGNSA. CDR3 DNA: TGTGCCAGCAGCTTAGCCGGACAGGAAAATTCACCCCTCCACTTT. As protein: CASSLAGQENSPLHF.